A single TCR beta chain is shown here with its context. Its antigen is currently unknown. The sample originates from a study of beta chain features in type 1 diabetes. All of the isolated RNA was reverse transcribed, so expressed TCRB transcripts were sequenced. Profiling relied on immunoSEQ multiplex PCR, and the TCRdb table lists in-frame clones only, not all of them. The table shows around 500,000 clones, with 9.5% to 12% occurring only once. Study outcomes and limitations: cDNA sequencing could over-represent cells with high TCR expression. Among type 1 diabetes patients, VDJ junctions had fewer insertions and more deletions.

The length of the CDR3 is 12 residues. In germline, CDR1 is LNHNV, CDR2 YYDKDF (reference sequence). The V gene lost 6 bases and the J gene lost 7 bases, with 12 bases spanning the gap. The chain employs TRBV15 and TRBJ1-2; D is unresolved. This TCR was recovered from a woman aged 18-30 years in good health. Specimen: naive CD4+ T cells from blood. The CDR3 region is CATSVQYIGYTF. The CDR3 DNA follows: TGTGCCACCAGTGTACAGTATATTGGCTACACCTTC.